This is a list of T cell receptor beta chains from one sample in a study of T-cell reconstitution after alpha-beta-depleted transplantation in children. Via MiXCR, TCRdb re-called the PCR reads, giving one row per CDR3 protein. This repertoire shows 330,000 or so distinct CDR3 sequences, less than 9.5% found once; its top ten account for 9.1%. The starting material was peripheral blood, obtained 360 days after TCRalphabeta/CD19-depleted stem cell transplant. The receptor source for this set is a female patient aged 2 to 10 who had a stem cell transplant for Fanconi anemia, so the T cells may come from the graft donor. The CDR3 runs from the conserved cysteine through the conserved F or W. Each record gives: V gene, J gene, CDR3 protein.

V gene: TRBV28; J gene: TRBJ1-3; CDR3 protein: CASSLMGFSGNTIYF
V gene: TRBV4-1; J gene: TRBJ2-5; CDR3 protein: CASSQGTGGAEETQYF
V gene: TRBV24-1; J gene: TRBJ2-3; CDR3 protein: CATSDPTSGGDTQYF
V gene: TRBV5-1; J gene: TRBJ2-7; CDR3 protein: CASSLDPGLSYEQYF
V gene: TRBV7-9; J gene: TRBJ1-1; CDR3 protein: CASSLTLWTGTNTEAFF
V gene: TRBV6-2/TRBV6-3; J gene: TRBJ2-5; CDR3 protein: CASRRQGAVHKETQYF
V gene: TRBV5-1; J gene: TRBJ1-2; CDR3 protein: CASSFYSNYGYTF
V gene: TRBV2; J gene: TRBJ2-2; CDR3 protein: CASSPTGLGTGELFF
V gene: TRBV6-6; J gene: TRBJ2-7; CDR3 protein: CASSYIHEQYF
V gene: TRBV10-2; J gene: TRBJ1-1; CDR3 protein: CASSEFGQGKAPPRAFF
V gene: TRBV6-1; J gene: TRBJ1-1; CDR3 protein: CASRGIGANEAFF
V gene: TRBV5-1; J gene: TRBJ1-1; CDR3 protein: CASSSQGRGTEAFF
V gene: TRBV11-2; J gene: TRBJ2-1; CDR3 protein: CASSKGSGGVEQFF
V gene: TRBV5-6; J gene: TRBJ2-7; CDR3 protein: CASSLYETYEQYF
V gene: TRBV10-3; J gene: TRBJ2-5; CDR3 protein: CAISDGRGETQYF
V gene: TRBV7-9; J gene: TRBJ1-3; CDR3 protein: CASSLAGTVGNTIYF
V gene: TRBV10-3; J gene: TRBJ2-7; CDR3 protein: CAISDGTSEEQYF
V gene: TRBV7-9; J gene: TRBJ1-4; CDR3 protein: CASATNEKLFF
V gene: TRBV28; J gene: TRBJ2-4; CDR3 protein: CASSPGTSGGGGIQYF
V gene: TRBV21-1; J gene: TRBJ2-7; CDR3 protein: CASKPNYEQYF
V gene: TRBV20-1; J gene: TRBJ2-7; CDR3 protein: CSARFDFSYEQYF
V gene: TRBV4-2; J gene: TRBJ1-1; CDR3 protein: CASSPQGRPGRGTEAFF